The 9 T cell receptor beta chains in this list originate from one sample, sequenced in a study of metastatic and nonmetastatic thyroid tumors. Before thyroid surgery, none of the patients had received any treatment. With MiXCR, TCRdb reprocessed the PCR reads. The sample includes tens of thousands of clones, roughly 24% of them seen just once. Source material: blood. These receptors came from a male donor with papillary thyroid cancer or a benign thyroid nodule (not recorded which). Some clones in this sample may be carry-over from other donors' samples.

This clone was counted many times. The CDR3 coding sequence is TGTGCCAGCAGCTTGGACACGATGAACACTGAAGCTTTCTTT. Encoded protein: CASSLDTMNTEAFF. The chain is built from TRBV5-6 and TRBJ1-1; D is unclear. Germline CDR1 SGHDT, CDR2 YYEEEE. V was cut by 0 bases and J by 0 bases, with 6 bases left in between. The CDR3 is 14 amino acids.

This clone occurred many times. The identical CDR3 is also encoded by other nucleotide sequences in the sample. The J gene is TRBJ2-3, the V gene TRBV15, with 8 bases aligning to TRBD2. V lost 1 base, J lost 4 bases, and 7 bases stayed unmatched. Germline CDR1 reads LNHNV; CDR2 reads YYDKDF (reference sequence). The CDR3 consists of 16 residues. CDR3 in amino acids: CATSRAAGGPPDTQYF. DNA of the CDR3: TGTGCCACCAGCAGAGCCGCGGGGGGCCCCCCAGATACGCAGTATTTT.

In this sample, this clone turned up many times. The V gene is TRBV6-2 or TRBV6-3, the J gene TRBJ1-5, with TRBD1 matching 7 bases. The CDR3 is 14 amino acids. The ends lost 7 bases at V and 5 bases at J; junction bases unmatched: 8. From germline, CDR1 is MNHEY and CDR2 SVGEGT. The CDR3 protein is CASKQGGVHQPQHF. CDR3 DNA sequence: TGTGCCAGCAAGCAGGGGGGGGTACATCAGCCCCAGCATTTT.

This clone turned up a few times. The rearrangement joins TRBV6-2 or TRBV6-3 to TRBJ1-2; a weak D match, TRBD1 (6 bases). The CDR3 has 14 residues. V was trimmed by 2 bases and J by 8 bases, leaving 15 bases between them. Germline CDR1 and CDR2: MNHEY and SVGEGT. CDR3 loop: CASSYQHRARGYTF. CDR3 coding DNA: TGTGCCAGCAGTTACCAACACAGGGCGAGGGGCTACACCTTC.

This clone was picked up many times. The chain uses TRBV4-1 and TRBJ2-3; 9 nucleotides agree with TRBD2. This CDR3 comprises 17 residues. CDR1 is MGHRA and CDR2 is YSYEKL in the germline V gene. Trimming removed 0 bases from V and 6 bases from J; junction bases left unmatched: 10. The CDR3 protein is CASSQETSGVLVDTQYF. The CDR3 DNA reads as TGCGCCAGCAGCCAAGAGACTAGCGGAGTCCTGGTGGATACGCAGTATTTT.

This clone was found a few times. The chain links TRBV7-8 to TRBJ2-3; D gene uncertain. This CDR3 has 13 residues. Per the germline V gene, CDR1 is SGHVS and CDR2 is FQNEAQ. With 3 bases removed from V and 0 bases from J, the gap between germline ends came to 4 bases. In DNA form, the CDR3 reads TGTGCCAGCAGCTTGCACAGCACAGATACGCAGTATTTT. Its translation: CASSLHSTDTQYF. Full variable domain (remainder filled in from reference TRBV7-8 and TRBJ2-3): GAGVSQSPRYKVAKRGQDVALRCDPISGHVSLFWYQQALGQGPEFLTYFQNEAQLDKSGLPSDRFFAERPEGSVSTLKIQRTQQEDSAVYLCASSLHSTDTQYFGPGTRLTVL.

This clone was observed many times. This chain joins TRBV18 and TRBJ2-7, with 8 bases identical to TRBD1. Germline loops: CDR1 KGHSH, CDR2 LQKENI. This CDR3 has 13 amino acids. V shed 4 bases and J 4 bases; nucleotides not matched to a gene: 3. The chain's CDR3 is CASSLDREYEQYF. The CDR3 DNA reads TGTGCCAGCTCACTGGACAGGGAATACGAGCAGTACTTC.

This clone was detected many times. CDR3 sequence (DNA): TGTGCCAGCAGGGAGACTAGCGGTTTTGGCAATGAGCAGTTCTTC. This encodes CASRETSGFGNEQFF. The chain recombines TRBV11-1 with TRBJ2-1; 9 bases fit TRBD2. Per the germline V gene, CDR1 is SGHAT and CDR2 is FQDESV (reference sequence). Trimming took 6 bases from V and 6 from J; bases not matched to a gene: 9. This CDR3 region has 15 residues.

This clone was counted only a few times. Other DNA sequences in this sample translate to the same CDR3. This sequence joins TRBV20-1 and TRBJ2-3, with D perhaps matching TRBD1 (6 bases). This CDR3 has 11 amino acids. Germline V gene lookup returns CDR1 DFQATT and CDR2 SNEGSKA (reference sequence). Trimming left V 6 bases short and J 3 bases short, with 7 bases between. The CDR3 protein is CSAGQTDTQYF. CDR3 nucleotide sequence: TGCAGTGCCGGACAGACAGATACGCAGTATTTT.